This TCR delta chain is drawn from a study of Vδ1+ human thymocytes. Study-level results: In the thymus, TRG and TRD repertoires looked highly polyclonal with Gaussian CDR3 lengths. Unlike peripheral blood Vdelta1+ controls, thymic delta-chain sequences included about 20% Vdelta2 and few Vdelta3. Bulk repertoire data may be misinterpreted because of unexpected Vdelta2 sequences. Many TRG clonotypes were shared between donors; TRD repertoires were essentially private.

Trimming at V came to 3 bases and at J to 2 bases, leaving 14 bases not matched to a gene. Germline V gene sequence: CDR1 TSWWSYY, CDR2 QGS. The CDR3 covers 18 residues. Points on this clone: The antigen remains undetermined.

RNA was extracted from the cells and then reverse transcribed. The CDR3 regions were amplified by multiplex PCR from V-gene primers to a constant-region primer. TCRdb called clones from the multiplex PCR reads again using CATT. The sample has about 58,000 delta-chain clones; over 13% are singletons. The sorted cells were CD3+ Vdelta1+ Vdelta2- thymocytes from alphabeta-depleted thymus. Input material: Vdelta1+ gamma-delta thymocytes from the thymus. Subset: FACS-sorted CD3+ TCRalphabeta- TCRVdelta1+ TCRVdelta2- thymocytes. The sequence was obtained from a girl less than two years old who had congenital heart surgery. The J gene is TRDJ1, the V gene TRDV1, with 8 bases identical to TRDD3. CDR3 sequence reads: CALGDHPAILGGTDKLIF. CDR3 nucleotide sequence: TGTGCTCTTGGGGATCATCCCGCAATACTGGGGGGTACCGATAAACTCATCTTT.